This TCR beta chain came from a study of T cell responses to AZD1222 COVID-19 vaccine. This clone was observed a few times. Measured with immunoSEQ multiplex PCR; TCRdb has only the in-frame clones, and not every one. The sample includes about 110,000 clones, around 88% of them seen just once. The germline CDR1 and CDR2 sequences are LNHDA and SQIVND (reference sequence). Trimming pared 9 bases from V and 3 bases from J, leaving 15 bases between. The CDR3 has 14 amino acids. The sequence came from an adult who received the AZD1222 COVID-19 vaccine. The sample in question was peripheral blood, obtained 28 days after the second AZD1222 dose. This rearrangement joins TRBV19 to TRBJ1-5; possibly TRBD1 for D (6 bases). As DNA, the CDR3 is TGTGCCAGCCGCTACAGGGAGAACAATCAGCCCCAGCATTTT. It codes for CASRYRENNQPQHF.